This TCR beta chain was profiled in a study of cytomegalovirus exposure and HLA in healthy donors (TCRdb year 2017). Study-level background: According to a later analysis, one platform produced both the 120 validation repertoires and the 670 or so repertoires of the first cohort. The study aimed to test whether cataloging public T cell receptors could reveal signatures of past pathogen exposure. A separate validation cohort of more than 100 different subjects was used in addition to the approximately 610-subject first cohort. The study combined high-throughput TCR immunosequencing, statistical association of individual TCRs with disease status, and machine learning to predict cytomegalovirus infection status. What the authors observed across the whole study: The classifier was reported to diagnose cytomegalovirus status with high specificity and sensitivity in both the original and validation cohorts. A later analysis found that TCRs clustered in the first cohort also tended to co-occur in the roughly 120 validation repertoires, with approximately 94% of cluster scores above 0. The study listed approximately 150 TCR beta chains as associated with cytomegalovirus. A few of the identified cytomegalovirus-associated TCR beta chains were confirmed in vitro to be specific for cytomegalovirus antigens. It was suggested by the authors that the approach could potentially be generalized to other disease states and immunological phenotypes. A later analysis had no HLA typing for the validation cohort, so co-occurrence there was scored across all 130 or so repertoires. Most TCR sequences were observed very rarely across donors, whereas some public TCRs were present in many individuals.

This clone was counted a few times. Its antigen is not yet known. The sample holds no much larger clone one base away, and base qualities are not on file. The library was built by means of the immunoSEQ multiplex PCR assay. The original methods were these. To diagnose cytomegalovirus status from the catalog of TCR beta chain sequences, a statistical classification framework was built. TCRdb holds this immuneACCESS table with in-frame rearrangements only. Some clones are missing; in checked studies, unresolved V genes explain under half, and the rest has no known cause. V and J calls and clone size are copied from that table; D and trimming were computed from the DNA. This sample has 150,000 to 200,000 clones in its table, and just under 90% of those were observed once. The leading ten clones occupy roughly 1.4% of the sample. The germline V gene provides CDR1 SGHAT and CDR2 FQNNGV. V loses 4 bases at its end and J loses 4 bases; junction bases beyond the gene matches: 5. The cysteine opens and the phenylalanine closes a CDR3 of 15 amino acids. The kept DNA is CDR3 alone, 45 bases in frame from the first base.

Separate from the roughly 650-subject first cohort, the validation cohort of roughly 130 subjects was the group to which the donors belonged. This receptor was taken from a woman aged 30 to 39 in good health and CMV-seronegative. Sequences were obtained from PBMCs. The sequence is built from TRBV11-2 and TRBJ1-3, with 9 bases aligning to TRBD1. The nucleotide sequence is TGTGCCAGCAGCTGGGGACAGGGCGCGGGAAACACCATATATTTT. This yields the protein CASSWGQGAGNTIYF.